This TCR beta chain was captured in a study of blood T cell repertoires in COVID-19. The overall study: The United States, Italy and Spain provided the acute and convalescent COVID-19 samples. In each case, the material was cDNA or gDNA derived from T cells, B-cell-depleted T cells, or PBMCs.

Generated by immunoSEQ multiplex PCR, the TCRdb table keeps only in-frame clones and is missing some. The sample carries some 200,000 clones, 80% to 90% recorded once. The CDR3 extends over 14 amino acids. Germline CDR1 LNHDA, CDR2 SQIVND (reference sequence). Trimming took 3 bases from V and 8 from J, leaving 16 bases between them. The chain joins TRBV19 to TRBJ1-2; D is unclear. Sequenced: peripheral blood. The sequence was collected from a woman aged 65 to 85 with COVID-19, enrolled during active disease. CDR3 nucleotide sequence: TGTGCCAGTAGTATGGGCAGGCCCCCTCGGGGCTACACCTTC. This sequence encodes CASSMGRPPRGYTF.